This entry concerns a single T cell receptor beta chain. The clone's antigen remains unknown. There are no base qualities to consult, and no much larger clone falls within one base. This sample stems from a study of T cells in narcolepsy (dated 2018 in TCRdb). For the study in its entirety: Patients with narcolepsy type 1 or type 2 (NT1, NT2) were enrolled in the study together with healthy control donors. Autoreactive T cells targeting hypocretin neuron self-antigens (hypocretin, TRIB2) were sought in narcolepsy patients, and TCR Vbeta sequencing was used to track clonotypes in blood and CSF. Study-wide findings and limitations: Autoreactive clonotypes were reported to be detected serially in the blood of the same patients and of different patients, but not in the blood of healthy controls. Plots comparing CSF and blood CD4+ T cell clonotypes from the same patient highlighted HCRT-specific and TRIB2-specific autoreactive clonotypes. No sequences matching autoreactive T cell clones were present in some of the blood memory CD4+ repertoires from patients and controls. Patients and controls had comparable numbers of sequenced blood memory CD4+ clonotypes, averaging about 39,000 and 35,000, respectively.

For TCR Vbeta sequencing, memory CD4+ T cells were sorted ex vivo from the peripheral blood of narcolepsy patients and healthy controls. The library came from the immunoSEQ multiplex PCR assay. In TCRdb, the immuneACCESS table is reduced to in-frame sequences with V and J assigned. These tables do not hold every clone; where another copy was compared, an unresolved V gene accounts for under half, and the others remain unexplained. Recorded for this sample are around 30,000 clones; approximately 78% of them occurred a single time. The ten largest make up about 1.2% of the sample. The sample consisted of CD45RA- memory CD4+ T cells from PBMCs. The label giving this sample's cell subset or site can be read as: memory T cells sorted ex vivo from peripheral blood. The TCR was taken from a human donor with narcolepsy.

The CDR3 region has the sequence CASSEFLGTGATEAFF. DNA sequence: TGTGCCAGCAGTGAATTTTTAGGGACAGGGGCCACTGAAGCTTTCTTT. The V gene is TRBV2 and the J gene is TRBJ1-1, and 10 junctional nucleotides match TRBD1. The V end gives up 2 bases and the J end 4 bases, leaving 7 bases in the junction not matched to a gene. Via the germline V gene, CDR1 is SNHLY and CDR2 FYNNEI. Spanning cysteine to phenylalanine, the CDR3 consists of 16 amino acids. Solely the CDR3 DNA is kept, with 48 bases framed from the first base.